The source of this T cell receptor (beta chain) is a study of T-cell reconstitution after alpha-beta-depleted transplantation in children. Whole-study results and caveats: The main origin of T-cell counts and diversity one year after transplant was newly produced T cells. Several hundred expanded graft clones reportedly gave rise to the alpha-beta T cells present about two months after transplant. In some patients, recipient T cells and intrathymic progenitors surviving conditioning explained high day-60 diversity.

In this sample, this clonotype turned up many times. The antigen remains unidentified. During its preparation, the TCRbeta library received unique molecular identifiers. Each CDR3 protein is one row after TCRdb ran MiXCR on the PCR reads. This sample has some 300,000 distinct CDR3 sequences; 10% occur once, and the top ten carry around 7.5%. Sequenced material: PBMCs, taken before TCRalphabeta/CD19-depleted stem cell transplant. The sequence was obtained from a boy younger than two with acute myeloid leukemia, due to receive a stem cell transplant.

In DNA form, the CDR3 reads TGTGCCAGCAGCGTAGAAGGCGGTTCTAGCACAGATACGCAGTATTTT. It yields the protein CASSVEGGSSTDTQYF. This chain uses TRBV9 with TRBJ2-3; D is unresolved. Germline CDR1 reads SGDLS; CDR2 reads YYNGEE. This CDR3 has 16 residues. The germline V and J ends were trimmed by 0 bases and 0 bases, with 11 bases remaining between them.